This T cell receptor (beta chain) was obtained from a study of blood T cells in healthy people across ages. A second about 6 to 12 cycle PCR used barcoded and J-beta primers. TCRdb redid the calling of the 5' RACE reads with MiXCR, one entry per CDR3 protein. The table lists about 1.4 million distinct CDR3 sequences, 59% of them singletons. CDR1 MDHEN and CDR2 SYDVKM come from the germline V gene. The ends were cut back, 7 bases at V and 3 bases at J, with 14 bases in the middle. The CDR3 covers 14 residues. The chain combines TRBV28 with TRBJ2-3, with D hard to call. The sequence came from a man aged 18 to 30 in good health. Sequenced: blood. The CDR3 loop reads CASTTTLGTDTQYF. The CDR3 DNA sequence: TGTGCCAGCACCACGACGTTAGGGACAGATACGCAGTATTTT. The variable domain in full, with the rest retrieved from reference TRBV28 and TRBJ2-3, is DVKVTQSSRYLVKRTGEKVFLECVQDMDHENMFWYRQDPGLGLRLIYFSYDVKMKEKGDIPEGYSVSREKKERFSLILESASTNQTSMYLCASTTTLGTDTQYFGPGTRLTVL.